These T cell receptor beta chains were read from a single sample in a study of graft-versus-host responses after intestinal transplantation. Generated by immunoSEQ multiplex PCR, the TCRdb table keeps only in-frame clones and is missing some. The sample has some 40,000 clones, about 91% seen once. The material was PBMCs, obtained 524 days after transplant. The receptor source for this set is a human patient who received an intestinal transplant, so some T cells may come from the graft donor. Both conserved end residues are part of each CDR3. D genes are given only for firm matches. Rows give clone size only sometimes, using once, few, many, or a class for an expanded clone.

TRBJ2-7	-	-	TRBV5-6	TGTGCCAGCAGCTTGCTCGCTAACGAGCAGTACTTC	CASSLLANEQYF
TRBJ2-5	TRBD1	-	TRBV6-1	TGTGCCAGCAGGGGGACAGGGGGTATCCAAGAGACCCAGTACTTC	CASRGTGGIQETQYF
TRBJ2-3	-	-	TRBV2	TGTGCCAGCAGTGGAGGGAGTGGAAATACGCAGTATTTT	CASSGGSGNTQYF
TRBJ2-7	-	-	TRBV28	TGTGCCAGCAGTTTACAGGTGTCCTCCTACGAGCAGTACTTC	CASSLQVSSYEQYF
TRBJ2-3	TRBD2	-	TRBV7-9	TGTGCCAGCAGCCCCCTAATAGCGGGAGCTGCAGATACGCAGTATTTT	CASSPLIAGAADTQYF
TRBJ2-7	TRBD1	-	TRBV19	TGTGCCAGTAGTATAGGGAGACAGGGGGTCTCCTACGAGCAGTACTTC	CASSIGRQGVSYEQYF
TRBJ2-3	-	-	TRBV2	TGTGCCAGCAGTGATCAGGGAGATACGCAGTATTTT	CASSDQGDTQYF
TRBJ2-3	-	-	TRBV19	TGTGCCAGTAGTATTTCGAGTAGCACAGATACGCAGTATTTT	CASSISSSTDTQYF
TRBJ1-2	-	-	TRBV2	TGTGCCAGCAGACTTTACTATGGCTACACCTTC	CASRLYYGYTF
TRBJ2-2	TRBD1	-	TRBV5-4	TGTGCCAGCAGCTTAGACAGGGTGGGCACCGGGGAGCTGTTTTTT	CASSLDRVGTGELFF
TRBJ1-2	TRBD1	-	TRBV28	TGTGCCAGCAGTTTGACAAGAGAGACAGGGGTAGACTATGGCTACACCTTC	CASSLTRETGVDYGYTF
TRBJ2-1	TRBD2	-	TRBV4-3	TGCGCCAGCAGCATCTCGGGAGGGCCACTACGAGGCTCCTACAATGAGCAGTTCTTC	CASSISGGPLRGSYNEQFF
TRBJ2-1	TRBD2	-	TRBV28	TGTGCCAGCAGTTCTAATAGCGGGACCGGGGATGAGCAGTTCTTC	CASSSNSGTGDEQFF
TRBJ2-7	-	-	TRBV28	TGTGCCAGTCGACTAGTCCACGAGCAGTACTTC	CASRLVHEQYF
TRBJ2-7	TRBD2	-	TRBV10-3	TGTGCCATCAGGGGACTAGCGGGAGAATGGCAGTACTTC	CAIRGLAGEWQYF
TRBJ2-3	TRBD2	-	TRBV7-2	TGTGCCAGCAGCTTTTTGGGGTTAGCGGGAGGTACCGCAGATACGCAGTATTTT	CASSFLGLAGGTADTQYF
TRBJ2-7	-	once	TRBV9	TGTGCCAGCAGCCGCGATATTTCCTACGAGCAGTACTTC	CASSRDISYEQYF
TRBJ2-5	-	-	TRBV5-1	TGCGCCAGCAGCTTTTTGTACCAAGAGACCCAGTACTTC	CASSFLYQETQYF
TRBJ1-5	TRBD1	-	TRBV4-1	TGCGCCAGCAGCTACGACAGGGGCAATCAGCCCCAGCATTTT	CASSYDRGNQPQHF
TRBJ2-6	-	few	TRBV27	TGTGCCAGCACCCACCAACGCGGGTCAGGGGCCAACGTCCTGACTTTC	CASTHQRGSGANVLTF
TRBJ2-7	-	-	TRBV30	TGTGCCTGGAGTGTTCAGGGGTTTGGGGGCGAGCAGTACTTC	CAWSVQGFGGEQYF
TRBJ2-5	-	-	TRBV7-3	TGTGCCAGCAGCCGGTCCGGTGGTGGAAAAGAGACCCAGTACTTC	CASSRSGGGKETQYF
TRBJ1-1	-	-	TRBV19	TGTGCCAGTAATATGGGCAGTAACTTGATGAACACTGAAGCTTTCTTT	CASNMGSNLMNTEAFF
TRBJ1-2	TRBD1	few	TRBV7-9	TGTGCCTCGCGGACAGGGGGCTTTAACTATGGCTACACCTTC	CASRTGGFNYGYTF
TRBJ2-2	-	-	TRBV5-8	TGTGCCAGCAGCCGGTGGGCCGGGGAGCTGTTTTTT	CASSRWAGELFF
TRBJ2-7	-	-	TRBV7-8	TGTGCCAGCAGCTTAGCTCTGGGGGGTCGGGACGAGCAGTACTTC	CASSLALGGRDEQYF
TRBJ2-5	-	-	TRBV18	TGTGCCAGCTCACGGGGGGTCCAAGAGACCCAGTACTTC	CASSRGVQETQYF
TRBJ1-2	-	-	TRBV6-5	TGTGCCAGCAGTTACAAGGGTGGCTATGGCTACACCTTC	CASSYKGGYGYTF
TRBJ2-5	TRBD1	once	TRBV6-5	TGTGCCAGCAGTCCGGAGCTCGGGACAGAAGAGACCCAGTACTTC	CASSPELGTEETQYF
TRBJ2-7	-	-	TRBV9	TGTGCCAGCAGCGTAGGATTGGGGATGGGCGAGGCGGGCGAGCAGTACTTC	CASSVGLGMGEAGEQYF
TRBJ2-7	TRBD1	-	TRBV4-1	TGCGCCAGCAGCCAAGTCGGACAGGGGGTTGTCTACGAGCAGTACTTC	CASSQVGQGVVYEQYF
TRBJ1-5	-	-	TRBV18	TGTGCCAGCTCACCAGGGGCGGACAATCAGCCCCAGCATTTT	CASSPGADNQPQHF
TRBJ2-5	TRBD2	-	TRBV5-1	TGCGCCAGCAGCTACTCGGGGAGGGAAGAGACCCAGTACTTC	CASSYSGREETQYF
TRBJ1-2	TRBD1	-	TRBV7-2	TGTGCCAGCAGCTTACAGACAGGGACTAACTATGGCTACACCTTC	CASSLQTGTNYGYTF
TRBJ1-1	-	-	TRBV28	TGTGCCAGTGCAACAGGGAACACTGAAGCTTTCTTT	CASATGNTEAFF
TRBJ2-7	-	-	TRBV5-8	TGTGCCAGCAGCAGGTTAACCCACGAGCAGTACTTC	CASSRLTHEQYF
TRBJ2-7	-	-	TRBV7-9	TGTGCCAGCAGCTTAGGGGGCCCTGCCTACGAGCAGTACTTC	CASSLGGPAYEQYF
TRBJ2-1	-	-	TRBV19	TGTGCCAGTAGTACCCGGACAGCCTACAATGAGCAGTTCTTC	CASSTRTAYNEQFF
TRBJ2-5	-	-	TRBV7-3	TGTGCCAGCAGCTTAAGGCGGACAGCCTACCAAGAGACCCAGTACTTC	CASSLRRTAYQETQYF
TRBJ1-5	TRBD1	-	TRBV15	TGTGCCACGAGGCGACAGGGGAATCAGCCCCAGCATTTT	CATRRQGNQPQHF
TRBJ2-7	-	few	TRBV28	TGTGCCAGCCGAGGACCCAGACCCAACGAGCAGTACTTC	CASRGPRPNEQYF
TRBJ2-3	-	-	TRBV29-1	TGCAGCGTTGAGGGGACTCGAAGCACAGATACGCAGTATTTT	CSVEGTRSTDTQYF